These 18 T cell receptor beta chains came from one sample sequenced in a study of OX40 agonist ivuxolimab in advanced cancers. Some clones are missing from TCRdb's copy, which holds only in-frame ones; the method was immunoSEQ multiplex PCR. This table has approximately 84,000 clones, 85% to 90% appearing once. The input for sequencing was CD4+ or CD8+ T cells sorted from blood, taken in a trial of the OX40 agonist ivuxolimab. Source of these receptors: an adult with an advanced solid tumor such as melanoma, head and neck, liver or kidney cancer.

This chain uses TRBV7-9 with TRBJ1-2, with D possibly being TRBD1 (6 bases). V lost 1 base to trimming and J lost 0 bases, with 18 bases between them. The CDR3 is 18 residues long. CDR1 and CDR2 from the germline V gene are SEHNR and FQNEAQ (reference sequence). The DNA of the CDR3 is TGTGCCAGCAGCTTAGGGTATTCCGTGGGGGCGGCTAACTATGGCTACACCTTC. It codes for CASSLGYSVGAANYGYTF.

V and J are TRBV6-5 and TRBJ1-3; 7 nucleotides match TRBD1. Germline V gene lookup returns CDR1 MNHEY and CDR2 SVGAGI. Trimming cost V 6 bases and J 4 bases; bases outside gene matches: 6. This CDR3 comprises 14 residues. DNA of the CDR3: TGTGCCAGCAGAGACAGGGTTACAGGAAACACCATATATTTT. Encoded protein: CASRDRVTGNTIYF.

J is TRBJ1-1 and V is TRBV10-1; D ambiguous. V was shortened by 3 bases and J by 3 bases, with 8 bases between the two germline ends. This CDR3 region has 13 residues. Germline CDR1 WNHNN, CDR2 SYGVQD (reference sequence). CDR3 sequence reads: CASSDNLDTEAFF. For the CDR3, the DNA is TGCGCCAGCAGTGATAATTTGGACACTGAAGCTTTCTTT.

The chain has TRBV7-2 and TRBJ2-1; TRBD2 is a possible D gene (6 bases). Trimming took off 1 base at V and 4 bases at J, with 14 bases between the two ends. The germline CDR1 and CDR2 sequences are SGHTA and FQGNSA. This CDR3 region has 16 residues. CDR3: CASSLDASETYNEQFF. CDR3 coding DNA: TGTGCCAGCAGCTTAGATGCTAGCGAAACTTACAATGAGCAGTTCTTC.

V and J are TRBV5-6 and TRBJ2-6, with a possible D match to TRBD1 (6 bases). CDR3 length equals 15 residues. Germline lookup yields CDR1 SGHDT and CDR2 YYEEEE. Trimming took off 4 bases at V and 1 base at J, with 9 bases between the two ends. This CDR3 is CASSSRGSGANVLTF. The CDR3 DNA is TGTGCCAGCAGCAGCAGGGGATCTGGGGCCAACGTCCTGACTTTC.

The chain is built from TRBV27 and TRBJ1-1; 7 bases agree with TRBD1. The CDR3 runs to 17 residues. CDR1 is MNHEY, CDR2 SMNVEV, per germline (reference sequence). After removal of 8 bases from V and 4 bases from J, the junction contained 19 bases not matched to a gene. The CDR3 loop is CASRAGRGVGRGTEAFF. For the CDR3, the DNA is TGTGCCAGCCGCGCGGGCAGGGGGGTGGGAAGGGGCACTGAAGCTTTCTTT.

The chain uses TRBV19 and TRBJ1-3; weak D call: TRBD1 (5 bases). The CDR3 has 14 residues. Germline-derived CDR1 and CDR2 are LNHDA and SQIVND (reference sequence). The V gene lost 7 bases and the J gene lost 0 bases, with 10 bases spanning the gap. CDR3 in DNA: TGTGCCAGTACAACAGGCAACTCTGGAAACACCATATATTTT. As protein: CASTTGNSGNTIYF.

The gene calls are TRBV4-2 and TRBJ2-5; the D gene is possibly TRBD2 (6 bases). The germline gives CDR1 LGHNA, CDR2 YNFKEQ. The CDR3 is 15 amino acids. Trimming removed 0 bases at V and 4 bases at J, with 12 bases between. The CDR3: CASSQERERGETQYF. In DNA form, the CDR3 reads TGTGCCAGCAGCCAAGAGCGGGAACGGGGAGAGACCCAGTACTTC.

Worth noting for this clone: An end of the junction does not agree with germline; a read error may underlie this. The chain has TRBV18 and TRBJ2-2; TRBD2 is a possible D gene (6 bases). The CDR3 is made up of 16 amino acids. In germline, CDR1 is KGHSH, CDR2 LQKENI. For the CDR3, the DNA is TGTGCCAGCTCCCCACCTAGCGTGACCAACACCGGGGAGCTGTTTTTT. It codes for CASSPPSVTNTGELFF.

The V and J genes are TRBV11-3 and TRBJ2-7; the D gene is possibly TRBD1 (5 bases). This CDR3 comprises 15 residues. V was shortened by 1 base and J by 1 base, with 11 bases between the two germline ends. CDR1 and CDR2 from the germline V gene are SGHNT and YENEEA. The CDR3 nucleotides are TGTGCCAGCAGCTTAGGCTCCGCAGGGTCCTACGAGCAGTACTTC. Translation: CASSLGSAGSYEQYF.

Here the CDR3 DNA reads TGTGCCAGCAGTTACCGGCGGTCCTACGAGCAGTACTTC. Its protein product is CASSYRRSYEQYF. The rearrangement uses TRBV6-6 and TRBJ2-7; D unresolved. This CDR3 is 13 amino acids long. V shed 2 bases and J shed 1 base, with 6 bases lying between them. In germline, CDR1 is MNHNY, CDR2 SVGAGI (reference sequence).

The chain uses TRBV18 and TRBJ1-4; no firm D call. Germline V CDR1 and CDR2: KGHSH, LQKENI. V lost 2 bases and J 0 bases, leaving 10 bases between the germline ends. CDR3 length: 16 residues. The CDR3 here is CASSPSTATTNEKLFF. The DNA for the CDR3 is TGTGCCAGCTCACCAAGCACCGCGACAACTAATGAAAAACTGTTTTTT.

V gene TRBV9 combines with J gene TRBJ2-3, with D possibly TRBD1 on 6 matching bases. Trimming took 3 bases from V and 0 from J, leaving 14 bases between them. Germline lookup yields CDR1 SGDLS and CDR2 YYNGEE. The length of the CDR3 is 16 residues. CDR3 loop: CASSGTAFSSTDTQYF. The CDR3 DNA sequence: TGTGCCAGCAGCGGGACAGCTTTCTCTAGCACAGATACGCAGTATTTT. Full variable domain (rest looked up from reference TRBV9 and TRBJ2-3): DSGVTQTPKHLITATGQRVTLRCSPRSGDLSVYWYQQSLDQGLQFLIQYYNGEERAKGNILERFSAQQFPDLHSELNLSSLELGDSALYFCASSGTAFSSTDTQYFGPGTRLTVL.

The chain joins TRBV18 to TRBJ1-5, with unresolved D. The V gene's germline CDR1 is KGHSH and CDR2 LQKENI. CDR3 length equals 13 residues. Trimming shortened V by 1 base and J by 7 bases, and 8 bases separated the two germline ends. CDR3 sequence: CASSPQDGQPQHF. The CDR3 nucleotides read TGTGCCAGCTCACCACAGGACGGACAGCCCCAGCATTTT.

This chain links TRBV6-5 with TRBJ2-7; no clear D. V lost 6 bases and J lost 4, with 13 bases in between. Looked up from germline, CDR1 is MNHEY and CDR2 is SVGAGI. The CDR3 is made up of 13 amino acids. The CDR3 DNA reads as TGTGCCAGCAGATCCTCCACACCGTACGAGCAGTACTTC. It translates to CASRSSTPYEQYF.

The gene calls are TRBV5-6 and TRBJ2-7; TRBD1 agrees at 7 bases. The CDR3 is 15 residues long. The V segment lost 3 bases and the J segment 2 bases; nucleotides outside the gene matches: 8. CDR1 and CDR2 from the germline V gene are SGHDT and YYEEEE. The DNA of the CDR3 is TGTGCCAGCAGCTACTCCGGGACAGTTACCTACGAGCAGTACTTC. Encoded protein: CASSYSGTVTYEQYF.

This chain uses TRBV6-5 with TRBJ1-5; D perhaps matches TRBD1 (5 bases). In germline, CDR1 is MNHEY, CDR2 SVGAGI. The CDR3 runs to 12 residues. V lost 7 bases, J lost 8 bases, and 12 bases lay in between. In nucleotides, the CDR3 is TGTGCCAGCAAGGGACCCAAAGAGCCCCAGCATTTT. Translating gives CASKGPKEPQHF.

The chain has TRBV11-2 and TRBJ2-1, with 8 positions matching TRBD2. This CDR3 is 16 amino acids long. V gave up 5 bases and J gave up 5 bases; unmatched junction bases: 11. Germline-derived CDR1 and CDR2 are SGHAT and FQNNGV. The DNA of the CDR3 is TGTGCCAGCAGCCCTGGCTTAGCGGGGTATAACAATGAGCAGTTCTTC. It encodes CASSPGLAGYNNEQFF.